The rows below give T cell receptor beta chains drawn from one sample of a study of T cells in Graves' hyperthyroidism and ophthalmopathy. TCRdb called the multiplex PCR reads again in MiXCR, with one record for every CDR3 protein. The table has under 450,000 distinct CDR3 sequences, about 15% seen once. Sequencing was done on a sample of blood. These TCRs come from a woman in her late teens or twenties with Graves' hyperthyroidism. Each CDR3 is given with its conserved first and last residue. A D gene is named only where the DNA matches it firmly. The size of a clone is reported for some rows only, either as once, few or many, or as a class for expanded clones.

V gene	D gene	J gene	clone size	CDR3 DNA	CDR3 protein
TRBV28	-	TRBJ2-1	-	TGTGCCAGCAGCCTCATAACGGGAGTACCATACAATGAGCAGTTCTTC	CASSLITGVPYNEQFF
TRBV7-2	TRBD2	TRBJ2-3	many	TGTGCCAGCAGCGAGCGGGGGGGGGGCTCAGATACGCAGTATTTT	CASSERGGGSDTQYF
TRBV11-2	-	TRBJ2-1	many	TGTGCCAGCAGCTCGATTTGGACCCAAGAGGGTAATGAGCAGTTCTTC	CASSSIWTQEGNEQFF
TRBV11-2	-	TRBJ1-1	many	TGTGCCAGCAGCTGGGGGGGGGTTTTCACTGAAGCTTTCTTT	CASSWGGVFTEAFF
TRBV6-5	-	TRBJ2-3	many	TGTGCCAGCAGTTACTCGTGGTCCCCGGGGTCCTCGCAGTATTTT	CASSYSWSPGSSQYF
TRBV4-3	-	TRBJ1-2	few	TGCGCCAGCAGCCACATAGGGACGGGTGGCTACACCTTC	CASSHIGTGGYTF
TRBV19	TRBD1	TRBJ1-5	-	TGTGCCAGTAGTATGCCTGGTCGGACAGGACCAAGCAATCAGCCCCAGCATTTT	CASSMPGRTGPSNQPQHF
TRBV20-1	-	TRBJ1-5	many	TGCAGTGCTACACAGGGACTGAGCAATCAGCCCCAGCATTTT	CSATQGLSNQPQHF
TRBV6-5	-	TRBJ2-5	many	TGTGCCAGCAGCGGGTTAGGGGTAACAGAGACCCAGTACTTC	CASSGLGVTETQYF
TRBV11-2	-	TRBJ2-6	many	TGTGCCAGCAGCTTAGAACGGCACTCTGGGGCCAACGTCCTGACTTTC	CASSLERHSGANVLTF
TRBV7-9	-	TRBJ2-5	few	TGTGCCAGCAGCTTAGCTCGCAGTCAGGAGACCCAGTACTTC	CASSLARSQETQYF
TRBV7-2	-	TRBJ2-4	-	TGTGCCAGCAGCTTAGAAGGGAATACCAAAAACATTCAGTACTTC	CASSLEGNTKNIQYF
TRBV5-8	-	TRBJ2-5	many	TGTGCCAGCAGCCATGACCGGGCGAACCAAGAGACCCAGTACTTC	CASSHDRANQETQYF
TRBV7-9	-	TRBJ1-1	many	TGTGCCAGCAGCTTACAAGCTGGAATGAACACTGAAGCTTTCTTT	CASSLQAGMNTEAFF
TRBV20-1	-	TRBJ2-1	many	TGCAGTGCCCCGGAGAATCTTCATGAGCAGTTCTTC	CSAPENLHEQFF
TRBV3-1	-	TRBJ2-7	many	TGTGCCAGCAGCCAAGATATACCAGGGATCTCCTACGAGCAGTACTTC	CASSQDIPGISYEQYF
TRBV2	-	TRBJ1-2	many	TGTGCCAGCAGTTCACGGACAGTATTGCACTATGGCTACACCTTC	CASSSRTVLHYGYTF
TRBV5-1	TRBD2	TRBJ2-7	many	TGCGCCAGCACCATAGGGACTAGCGGCTACGAGCAGTACTTC	CASTIGTSGYEQYF
TRBV18	-	TRBJ2-7	-	TGTGCCAGCTCACCACCGGAGTCAGGGTTAGGGAGAAGCTCCTACGAGCAGTACTTC	CASSPPESGLGRSSYEQYF
TRBV7-9	TRBD2	TRBJ2-3	many	TGTGCCGCGGGGGTTCAGAGCACAGATACGCAGTATTTT	CAAGVQSTDTQYF
TRBV19	TRBD1	TRBJ1-2	few	TGTGCCAGTAGTATCTGGACAGGGGGCATGTATGGCTACACCTTC	CASSIWTGGMYGYTF
TRBV2	TRBD1	TRBJ2-1	many	TGTGCCAGCACTGACAGGGGGAGGCGCAATGAGCAGTTCTTC	CASTDRGRRNEQFF
TRBV7-9	-	TRBJ2-2	many	TGTGCCAGCAGCTTACTGGGACGCCGCACCGGGGAGCTGTTTTTT	CASSLLGRRTGELFF
TRBV19	TRBD2	TRBJ2-3	-	TGTGCCAGTAGTCCCCCTGGGGGAGGGGGCACAGATACGCAGTATTTT	CASSPPGGGGTDTQYF
TRBV12-3/TRBV12-4	-	TRBJ1-3	once	TGTGCCAGCAGAAGGCAGATCGGTACTCGGAACACCATATATTTT	CASRRQIGTRNTIYF
TRBV7-2	-	TRBJ2-3	-	TGTGCCAGCAGCTTATTTGTTGTCCGCACAGATACGCAGTATTTT	CASSLFVVRTDTQYF
TRBV18	-	TRBJ1-3	few	TGTGCCAGCTCAGCGGACAGCTTTGGAAACACCATATATTTT	CASSADSFGNTIYF
TRBV3-1	-	TRBJ1-1	many	TGTGCCAGCAGCCAGAGGCGGGGGCAGGGGAACACTGAAGCTTTCTTT	CASSQRRGQGNTEAFF
TRBV6-2/TRBV6-3	-	TRBJ2-2	-	TGTGCCAGCTATTCCGGTAGAACCGGCGGGGAGCTGTTTTTT	CASYSGRTGGELFF
TRBV18	-	TRBJ2-1	-	TGTGCCAGCTACAGGGCAGGGGCCAACAATGAGCAGTTCTTC	CASYRAGANNEQFF
TRBV5-1	TRBD1	TRBJ2-7	many	TGCGCCAGCAGCGATAGACAGGGAAGCTCCTACGAGCAGTACTTC	CASSDRQGSSYEQYF
TRBV19	-	TRBJ2-3	-	TGTGCCAGTAGTATTGAAGGCACAGATACGCAGTATTTT	CASSIEGTDTQYF
TRBV7-2	TRBD2	TRBJ2-5	-	TGTGCCAGCAGCATATCCGGGACTAGCGGGGCAGGGGAGACCCAGTACTTC	CASSISGTSGAGETQYF
TRBV7-2	TRBD1	TRBJ2-1	many	TGTGCCAGCAGCTTAGCGCGGGGGACAGGGATTCTGGGCTCCTACAATGAGCAGTTCTTC	CASSLARGTGILGSYNEQFF
TRBV7-2	-	TRBJ2-7	many	TGTGCCAGCAGCTTACAGCCGCGGGAGCAGTACTTC	CASSLQPREQYF
TRBV7-2	TRBD2	TRBJ2-2	-	TGTGCCAGCAGCACTAGCGGGGGGGCCGGGGAGCTGTTTTTT	CASSTSGGAGELFF
TRBV28	-	TRBJ1-4	many	TGTGCCAGCCACAGGCCAACCCGCAGGGGTGAAAAACTGTTTTTT	CASHRPTRRGEKLFF
TRBV7-9	-	TRBJ1-2	many	TGTGCCAGCAGCTTTTCATCAGGGAGCGGCACCTTC	CASSFSSGSGTF
TRBV20-1	-	TRBJ1-1	many	TGCAGTGCTAGAGAGATTACCTCAGGCACTGAAGCTTTCTTT	CSAREITSGTEAFF
TRBV5-1	TRBD1	TRBJ2-7	-	TGCGCCAGCAGGACACCGGGACAGCGCTACGAGCAGTACTTC	CASRTPGQRYEQYF
TRBV7-2	TRBD1	TRBJ2-1	many	TGTGCCAGCAGCTTAGGTCTATCGGACAGGGGCGAGCAGTTCTTC	CASSLGLSDRGEQFF
TRBV28	TRBD2	TRBJ2-1	many	TGTGCCAGCAGTTTATGGACTAGCGGGTACAATGAGCAGTTCTTC	CASSLWTSGYNEQFF
TRBV5-8	TRBD1	TRBJ1-2	few	TGTGCCAGCAGCCCGGGGCTTTGGAGGGGGCTAGAGAACTATGGCTACACCTTC	CASSPGLWRGLENYGYTF
TRBV7-2	-	TRBJ1-5	few	TGTGCCAGCAGCCGGACAGACAATCAGCCCCAGCATTTT	CASSRTDNQPQHF
TRBV2	TRBD1	TRBJ1-2	many	TGTGCCAGCAGTCCTCCGGGACAGGGGCCAAGCTATGGCTACACCTTC	CASSPPGQGPSYGYTF
TRBV6-1	TRBD1	TRBJ2-7	few	TGTGCCAGCAGGGTCTCAACAGGGGGCGCGTACGAGCAGTACTTC	CASRVSTGGAYEQYF